This TCR beta chain comes out of a study of T cell repertoires in cytomegalovirus infection. As for the study in general: The study used recently identified HLA-C-restricted and well-studied HLA-B-restricted CMV epitopes. Public TCR beta signature analysis indicated the presence of both CMV infection and matching HLA type.

CDR3 size: 13 residues. V was pared by 4 bases and J by 6 bases, with 12 bases between. Germline CDR1 reads SGHVS; CDR2 reads FQNEAQ. As for this clonotype: Its antigen remains unknown.

TCRdb independently ran MiXCR on the reads; one entry per CDR3 protein. The data contain about 340,000 distinct CDR3 sequences, 25% to 30% of them singletons. The study's findings and limits: In two of eight donors, the top clonotype was HLA-C-restricted CMV-specific. Cumulative frequency of public TCR beta families picked out carriers of CMV plus the relevant HLA.

This clonotype was sampled from a human donor in good health (CMV status not recorded). Some clones in this sample may be carry-over from other donors' samples. The chain uses TRBV7-8 and TRBJ2-5; no firm D call. The starting material was cultured PBMCs, obtained from culture after CMV antigen stimulation. This CDR3 is CASSSKGPQTQYF. CDR3 sequence (DNA): TGTGCCAGCAGCTCCAAAGGCCCACAGACCCAGTACTTC.